The entry that follows covers one TCR beta chain sequence. Trimming at V came to 5 bases and at J to 4 bases, leaving 10 bases not matched to a gene. This CDR3 contains 16 residues. Germline lookup yields CDR1 SGHNT and CDR2 YENEEA. This entry is derived from a study of blood T cell dynamics during melanoma immunotherapy. Time point in this sample: pre-treatment baseline. Generated by immunoSEQ multiplex PCR, the TCRdb table keeps only in-frame clones and is missing some. The repertoire holds around 6,500 clones, about nine tenths seen once, with 1.5% to 2% in the top ten. The chain is built from TRBV11-3 and TRBJ2-3, with 9 bases aligning to TRBD1. This TCR derives from a human donor with melanoma. Source: blood, taken from a patient treated with checkpoint blockade. The CDR3 protein is CASSVGTGSRADTQYF. In DNA form, the CDR3 reads TGTGCCAGCAGCGTCGGGACAGGGTCACGGGCAGATACGCAGTATTTT.